This T cell receptor beta chain was documented in a study of blood T cell repertoires in COVID-19. About the research overall: Acute and convalescent COVID-19 samples came from the United States, Italy and Spain. From T cells, B-cell-depleted T cells, or PBMCs came the material, which was cDNA or gDNA.

CDR1 and CDR2 from the germline V gene are MDHEN and SYDVKM. The ends were cut back, 3 bases at V and 4 bases at J, with 18 bases in the middle. This CDR3 spans 16 amino acids. Authors' analysis steps: Estimates of nucleated cell counts were drawn from the amplification of reference gene primers. The protocol was immunoSEQ multiplex PCR, while the TCRdb copy is restricted to in-frame clones and leaves out a portion. That table is the source of V, J and clone size, and D and trimming were worked out from the DNA. This table holds about 230,000 clones, approximately 84% found once. The chain carries TRBV28 and TRBJ1-1; D not certain. The sequence was collected from a man aged 35-49 years with acute or convalescent COVID-19. Source material: peripheral blood. This CDR3 reads CASSFYASEGSTEAFF. CDR3 bases: TGTGCCAGCAGTTTCTACGCCTCCGAGGGAAGCACTGAAGCTTTCTTT.